The clone carrying this TCR beta chain was counted between two and nine times. Germline V lookup: CDR1 DFQATT, CDR2 SNEGSKA (reference sequence). Trimming cost V 8 bases and J 4 bases; bases outside gene matches: 6. This CDR3 is built from 12 residues. TCRdb fed the RT-PCR reads into MiXCR, producing one record per CDR3 protein. Among hundreds of thousands of distinct CDR3 sequences listed, 14% were seen once. This receptor was taken from a female donor in good health, serving as a healthy control. The specimen sequenced was memory CD4+ T cells from blood. V is TRBV20-1 and J is TRBJ2-5, with 8 bases that match TRBD1. CDR3 sequence: CSTSQGAETQYF. CDR3 DNA: TGCAGTACATCCCAGGGGGCAGAGACCCAGTACTTC.